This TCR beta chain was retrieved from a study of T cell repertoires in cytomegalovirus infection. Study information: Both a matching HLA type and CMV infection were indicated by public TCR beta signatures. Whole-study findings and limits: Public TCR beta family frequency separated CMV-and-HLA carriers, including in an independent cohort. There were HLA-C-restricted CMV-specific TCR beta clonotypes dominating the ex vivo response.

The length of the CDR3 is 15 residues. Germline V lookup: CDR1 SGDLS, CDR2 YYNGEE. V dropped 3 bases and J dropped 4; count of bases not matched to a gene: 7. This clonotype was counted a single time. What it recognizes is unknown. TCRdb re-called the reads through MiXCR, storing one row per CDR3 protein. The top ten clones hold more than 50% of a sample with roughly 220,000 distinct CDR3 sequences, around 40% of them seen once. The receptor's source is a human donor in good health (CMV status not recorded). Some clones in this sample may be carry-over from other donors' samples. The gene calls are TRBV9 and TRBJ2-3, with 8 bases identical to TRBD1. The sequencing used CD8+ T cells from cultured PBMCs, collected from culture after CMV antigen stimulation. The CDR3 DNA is TGTGCCAGCAGCGAAGGACAGGGTTTTGCAGATACGCAGTATTTT. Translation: CASSEGQGFADTQYF.